The subject of this entry is one T cell receptor beta chain. Losses at the gene ends were 1 base for V and 9 bases for J; bases not matched to a gene: 0. Germline V gene lookup returns CDR1 MNHNS and CDR2 SASEGT. The CDR3 runs to 12 residues. Profiling relied on immunoSEQ multiplex PCR, and the TCRdb table lists in-frame clones only, not all of them. The sample shows around 79,000 clones, 90% to 95% of them seen only once. This sample was taken from a study of technical replicates of blood from a handful of donors. The TCR comes from a human donor in good health. Material for sequencing was T cells isolated from PBMCs. This chain links TRBV6-1 with TRBJ2-7; TRBD2 matches 10 bases. The CDR3 sequence: CASSEGTSGQYF. CDR3 coding DNA: TGTGCCAGCAGTGAAGGGACTAGCGGGCAGTACTTC.